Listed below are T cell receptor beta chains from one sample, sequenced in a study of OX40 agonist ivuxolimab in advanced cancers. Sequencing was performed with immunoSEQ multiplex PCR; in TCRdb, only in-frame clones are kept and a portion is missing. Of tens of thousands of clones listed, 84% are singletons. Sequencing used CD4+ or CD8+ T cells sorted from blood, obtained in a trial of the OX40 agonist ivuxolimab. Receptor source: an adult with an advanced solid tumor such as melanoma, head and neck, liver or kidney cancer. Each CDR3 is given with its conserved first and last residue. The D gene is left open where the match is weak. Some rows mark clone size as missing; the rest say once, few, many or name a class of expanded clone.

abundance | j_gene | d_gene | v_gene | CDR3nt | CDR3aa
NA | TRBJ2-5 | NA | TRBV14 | TGTGCCAGCAGCCAAGATGGGGAGACCCAGTACTTC | CASSQDGETQYF
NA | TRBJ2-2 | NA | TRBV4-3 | TGCGCCAGCAGCCAAGGAATGGCGGTGGCGGCCGGGGAGCTGTTTTTT | CASSQGMAVAAGELFF
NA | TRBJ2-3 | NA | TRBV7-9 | TGTGCCAGCCGGGTCACAGATACGCAGTATTTT | CASRVTDTQYF
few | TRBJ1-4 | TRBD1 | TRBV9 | TGTGCCAGCAGCCCCGGACAGGAGGCTAATGAAAAACTGTTTTTT | CASSPGQEANEKLFF
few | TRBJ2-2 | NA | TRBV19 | TGTGCCAGTAGTGGACGGACAGTCTACCCCGGGGGAACCGGGGAGCTGTTTTTT | CASSGRTVYPGGTGELFF
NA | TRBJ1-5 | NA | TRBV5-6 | TGTGCCAGCAGCTTGGTAGGGCCCAATCAGCCCCAGCATTTT | CASSLVGPNQPQHF
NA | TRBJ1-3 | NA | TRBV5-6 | TGTGCCAGCAGCGTACAGGGCTCTGGAAACACCATATATTTT | CASSVQGSGNTIYF
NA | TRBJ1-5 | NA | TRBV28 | TGTGCCAGCAGTTGGGGGACGGGTCAGCCCCAGCATTTT | CASSWGTGQPQHF
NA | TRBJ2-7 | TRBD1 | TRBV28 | TGTGCCAGCAGTTCCCCCCCAGGGGGCTTCTACGAGCAGTACTTC | CASSSPPGGFYEQYF
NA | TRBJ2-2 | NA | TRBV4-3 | TGCGCCAGCAGCCAAGATTTTCAGACCGGGGAGCTGTTTTTT | CASSQDFQTGELFF
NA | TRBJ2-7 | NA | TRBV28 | TGTGCCAGCAGTTTTTTTGGCCCGATCTACGAGCAGTACTTC | CASSFFGPIYEQYF
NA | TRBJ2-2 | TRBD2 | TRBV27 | TGTGCCAGCAGGACGCCGGGGGAGGGCACCGGGGAGCTGTTTTTT | CASRTPGEGTGELFF
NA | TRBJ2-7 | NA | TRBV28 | TGTGCCAGCAGTGGGTCAAGGTACGAGCAGTACTTC | CASSGSRYEQYF
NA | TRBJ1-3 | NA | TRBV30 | TGTGCCTGGGACAATGATTTCTCTGGAAACACCATATATTTT | CAWDNDFSGNTIYF
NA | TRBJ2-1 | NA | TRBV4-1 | TGCGCCAGCAGCCAACATATCCCCGGGAGCTCCTACAATGAGCAGTTCTTC | CASSQHIPGSSYNEQFF
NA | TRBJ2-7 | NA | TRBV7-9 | TGTGCCAGCAGCTTAGGTCTGTCCTACGAGCAGTACTTC | CASSLGLSYEQYF
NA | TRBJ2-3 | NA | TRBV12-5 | TGTGCTAGTGGTCCAAGCCAGGATACGCAGTATTTT | CASGPSQDTQYF
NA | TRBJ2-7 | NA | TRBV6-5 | TGTGCCAGCAGTTACAGGAGCTCCTACGAGCAGTACTTC | CASSYRSSYEQYF
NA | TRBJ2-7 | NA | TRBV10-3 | TGTGCCATCAGTGTGGACTTGACCTACGAGCAGTACTTC | CAISVDLTYEQYF
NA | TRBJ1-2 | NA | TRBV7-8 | TGTGCCAGCAGCTTGTACGGGGGGGCGCCGAATGGCTACACCTTC | CASSLYGGAPNGYTF
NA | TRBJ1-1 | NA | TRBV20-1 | TGCAGTGGGCCATTGAACACTGAAGCTTTCTTT | CSGPLNTEAFF
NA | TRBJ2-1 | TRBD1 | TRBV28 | TGTGCCAGCAGTTTAGAGGACAGGGTGAACAATGAGCAGTTCTTC | CASSLEDRVNNEQFF
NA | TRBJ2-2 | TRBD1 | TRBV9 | TGTGCCAGCAGCGTAGTCCCGGGACAGGCGAACACCGGGGAGCTGTTTTTT | CASSVVPGQANTGELFF
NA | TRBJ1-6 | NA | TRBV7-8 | TGTGCCAGCAGCGTCGGACTGGATTCTAGCTCCTATAATTCACCCCTCCACTTT | CASSVGLDSSSYNSPLHF
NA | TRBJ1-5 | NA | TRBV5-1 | TGCGCCAGCAGCTTGGGGTGGGGGGGCAATCAGCCCCAGCATTTT | CASSLGWGGNQPQHF
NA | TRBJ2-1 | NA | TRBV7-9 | TGTGCCAGCAGCCCCCCTATTGGGGAGCTCGACAATGAGCAGTTCTTC | CASSPPIGELDNEQFF
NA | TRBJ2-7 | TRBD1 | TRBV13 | TGTGCCAGCAGCATACAGGGGGCGAATTACGAGCAGTACTTC | CASSIQGANYEQYF
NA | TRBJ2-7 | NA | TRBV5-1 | TGCGCCAGCAGCTTTGGGGACGGTCCCTACGAGCAGTACTTC | CASSFGDGPYEQYF
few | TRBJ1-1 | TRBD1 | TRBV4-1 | TGCGCCAGCAGCCTTACCGAGACAGGGCGGAACACTGAAGCTTTCTTT | CASSLTETGRNTEAFF
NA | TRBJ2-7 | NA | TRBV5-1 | TGCGCCAGCAGCTTAGCTAGCTCCTACGAGCAGTACTTC | CASSLASSYEQYF
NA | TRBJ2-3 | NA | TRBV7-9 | TGTGCCAGCAGCTTTCTAGAGCAGGTCGGCACAGATACGCAGTATTTT | CASSFLEQVGTDTQYF
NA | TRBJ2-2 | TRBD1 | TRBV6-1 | TGTGCCAGCAGTTCGACAGGGTGGTCCTCCGGGGAGCTGTTTTTT | CASSSTGWSSGELFF
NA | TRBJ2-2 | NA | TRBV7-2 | TGTGCCAGCAGCTTAGTCTCGACCGGGGAGCTGTTTTTT | CASSLVSTGELFF